This TCR beta chain is drawn from a study of blood T cell repertoires in COVID-19. Study-wide context: T cells, B-cell-depleted T cells, or PBMCs provided the cDNA or gDNA that served as material.

The trim removed 3 bases at V and 3 bases at J, leaving 3 bases unmatched. This CDR3 has 14 amino acids. CDR1 and CDR2 from the germline V gene are SNHLY and FYNNEI. This clone occurred once. Profiled with immunoSEQ multiplex PCR; TCRdb holds only in-frame clones, not every one. The sample yields over 150,000 clones, 80% to 90% seen once. Sequenced material: PBMCs or T cells enriched from blood (not recorded which). The V call is TRBV2, the J call TRBJ2-5; 8 bases fit TRBD1. This receptor was identified in a man over 45 who had recovered from COVID-19. CDR3 sequence reads: CASSDRGLEETQYF. The DNA of the CDR3 is TGTGCCAGCAGTGACAGGGGGCTTGAAGAGACCCAGTACTTC.